These 30 T cell receptor beta chains were sequenced from one sample in a study of T-cell reconstitution after alpha-beta-depleted transplantation in children. The library targeted TCRbeta and was prepared with unique molecular identifiers. MiXCR was run by TCRdb on the PCR reads, yielding one entry per CDR3 protein. The data show 95,000 to 150,000 distinct CDR3 sequences, roughly 24% seen once. Sequenced here: PBMCs, mostly from graft donor cells, sampled 180 days after TCRalphabeta/CD19-depleted stem cell transplant. The source is a male patient aged 2-15 years who had a stem cell transplant for chronic granulomatous disease, so the T cells may come from the graft donor.

The sample holds a few counts of this clonotype. The V and J genes are TRBV7-2 and TRBJ2-3; D remains ambiguous. Germline CDR1 SGHTA, CDR2 FQGNSA. Trimming left V 0 bases short and J 0 bases short, with 10 bases between. CDR3 length: 16 amino acids. CDR3 DNA: TGTGCCAGCAGCTTAGCCCTTGGAGCTAGCACAGATACGCAGTATTTT. Protein product: CASSLALGASTDTQYF.

In this sample, this clonotype turned up many times. The rearrangement uses TRBV18 and TRBJ2-6; D is unresolved. The CDR3 length is 14 residues. The germline V and J ends were trimmed by 2 bases and 2 bases, with 4 bases remaining between them. CDR1 and CDR2 from the germline V gene are KGHSH and LQKENI. For the CDR3, the DNA is TGTGCCAGCTCACCAATTGCTGGGGCCAACGTCCTGACTTTC. Amino acid sequence: CASSPIAGANVLTF.

This clonotype came up many times. This chain links TRBV28 with TRBJ2-7, with D uncertain. CDR3 size: 12 residues. Deletions cut 5 bases from V and 6 bases from J, with 11 bases between. The germline gives CDR1 MDHEN, CDR2 SYDVKM. CDR3 sequence: CASSPQIGEQYF. CDR3 coding DNA: TGTGCCAGCAGTCCACAAATAGGCGAGCAGTACTTC.

This clonotype was seen a single time. The chain joins TRBV5-6 to TRBJ2-7; TRBD2 matches 12 bases. Germline CDR1 is SGHDT and CDR2 is YYEEEE. The CDR3 spans 17 residues. V gave up 4 bases and J gave up 4 bases; unmatched junction bases: 12. The CDR3 region is CASSPRWLAGGRYEQYF. As DNA, the CDR3 is TGTGCCAGCAGCCCGCGCTGGCTAGCGGGGGGGAGGTACGAGCAGTACTTC.

The table lists this clonotype with many counts. This sequence joins TRBV29-1 and TRBJ2-3; maybe TRBD1 (8 bases). The CDR3 is made up of 14 amino acids. The V end lost 4 bases, the J end lost 4 bases, and 15 bases lay between the germline ends. Germline CDR1 is SQVTM and CDR2 is ANQGSEA. Here the CDR3 reads CSVGDRGGSDTQYF. The CDR3 bases are TGCAGCGTTGGAGACAGGGGAGGGTCAGATACGCAGTATTTT.

The chain recombines TRBV5-5 with TRBJ2-6, with TRBD1 matching over 7 bases. CDR1 and CDR2 (germline): SGHKS, YYEKEE (reference sequence). CDR3 length: 17 amino acids. Unmatched junction bases numbered 3, after V lost 0 bases and J lost 0 bases. The chain's CDR3 is CASSLGTGTSGANVLTF. The CDR3 DNA reads TGTGCCAGCAGCTTGGGGACAGGTACCTCTGGGGCCAACGTCCTGACTTTC.

V gene TRBV28 combines with J gene TRBJ2-1; 7 bases align to TRBD2. Germline lookup yields CDR1 MDHEN and CDR2 SYDVKM. The CDR3 runs 16 residues. The V gene end was trimmed by 5 bases and the J gene end by 7 bases; junction bases not matched to a gene: 14. The CDR3, as DNA: TGTGCCAGCAGTCCTCGGGCGGGGAGGGCCACAAATGAGCAGTTCTTC. Amino acids: CASSPRAGRATNEQFF.

This rearrangement joins TRBV12-3 or TRBV12-4 to TRBJ1-6; 7 bases are a match to TRBD1. The CDR3 sequence is 15 residues long. V shed 4 bases and J 9 bases; nucleotides not matched to a gene: 9. The DNA for the CDR3 is TGTGCCAGCAGTTCGCCCGACAGGGCCTCTTCACCCCTCCACTTT. Residues: CASSSPDRASSPLHF.

The count of this clonotype is one. This chain links TRBV18 with TRBJ2-7; D unclear. Per germline, CDR1 KGHSH and CDR2 LQKENI. V was trimmed by 3 bases and J by 3 bases, leaving 12 bases between them. The CDR3 has 14 amino acids. The DNA for the CDR3 is TGTGCCAGCTCACCGACGTCCCCGAACTACGAGCAGTACTTC. As protein: CASSPTSPNYEQYF.

The CDR3 DNA sequence: TGCAGTGCTAGGACCGATATGAACACTGAAGCTTTCTTT. It codes for CSARTDMNTEAFF. The chain has TRBV20-1 and TRBJ1-1, with no clear D. Trimming shortened V by 3 bases and J by 0 bases, and 8 bases separated the two germline ends. Germline V gives CDR1 DFQATT, CDR2 SNEGSKA (reference sequence). The CDR3 spans 13 residues.

The genes are TRBV28 and TRBJ2-7, with 7 bases fitting TRBD2. Trimming at V came to 9 bases and at J to 0 bases, leaving 14 bases not matched to a gene. CDR3 length equals 16 residues. Germline V gene lookup returns CDR1 MDHEN and CDR2 SYDVKM. DNA for the CDR3: TGTGCCAGTCTTCGAAAAAGCGGGAAATTCTCCTACGAGCAGTACTTC. It specifies CASLRKSGKFSYEQYF.

This clonotype was seen a handful of times. The V call is TRBV20-1, the J call TRBJ2-2; D is unresolved. V was shortened by 3 bases and J by 1 base, with 12 bases between the two germline ends. Germline lookup yields CDR1 DFQATT and CDR2 SNEGSKA (reference sequence). This CDR3 contains 15 residues. The CDR3 reads CSARNRVVNTGELFF. The CDR3 DNA reads as TGCAGTGCTAGGAATCGGGTGGTGAACACCGGGGAGCTGTTTTTT.

This clonotype has a handful of counts. The chain combines TRBV10-3 with TRBJ2-1; 7 positions match TRBD1. Germline V CDR1 and CDR2: ENHRY, SYGVKD. There are 18 residues in the CDR3. J was trimmed by 2 bases and V by 0 bases; bases with no gene match: 10. The CDR3 protein is CAISESIRDRWTYNEQFF. The CDR3 nucleotides are TGTGCCATCAGTGAGTCGATCCGGGACAGATGGACCTACAATGAGCAGTTCTTC.

This clonotype came up a few times. This chain joins TRBV29-1 and TRBJ1-5; possibly TRBD1 for D (6 bases). The germline gives CDR1 SQVTM, CDR2 ANQGSEA. The CDR3 is made up of 12 amino acids. Trimming stripped 6 bases from V and 3 bases from J, with 9 bases between. CDR3 protein: CSVGDTNQPQHF. The CDR3 coding sequence is TGCAGCGTGGGGGACACCAATCAGCCCCAGCATTTT.

This chain joins TRBV5-6 and TRBJ2-3; D unresolved. This CDR3 is built from 15 residues. In germline, CDR1 is SGHDT, CDR2 YYEEEE. With 3 bases removed from V and 1 base from J, the gap between germline ends came to 12 bases. DNA of the CDR3: TGTGCCAGCAGCTCAATCCGGTCACGCACAGATACGCAGTATTTT. It codes for CASSSIRSRTDTQYF.

The table lists this clonotype with a few counts. The genes are TRBV5-1 and TRBJ2-3; TRBD2 might be the D (6 bases). The CDR3 runs to 15 residues. CDR1 and CDR2 from the germline V gene are SGHRS and YFSETQ. V shed 0 bases and J shed 2 bases, with 10 bases lying between them. Here the CDR3 DNA reads TGCGCCAGCAGCTTGGTATGGGGGGACACAGATACGCAGTATTTT. Encoded protein: CASSLVWGDTDTQYF.

This clonotype was recorded many times. The chain has TRBV7-9 and TRBJ2-7; TRBD1 aligns across 7 bases. The germline V gene encodes CDR1 SEHNR and CDR2 FQNEAQ (reference sequence). The CDR3 has 14 amino acids. The ends lost 4 bases at V and 2 bases at J; junction bases unmatched: 5. The CDR3: CASSSDRVAYEQYF. As DNA, the CDR3 is TGTGCCAGCAGCTCCGACAGGGTAGCCTACGAGCAGTACTTC.

The chain uses TRBV12-3 or TRBV12-4 and TRBJ2-5, with 15 positions matching TRBD2. J gave up 1 base and V 5 bases, and 2 bases lay outside the gene matches. The CDR3 length is 16 residues. CDR3 loop: CASSMGLAGGQETQYF. The DNA for the CDR3 is TGTGCCAGCAGTATGGGACTAGCGGGAGGCCAAGAGACCCAGTACTTC.

This clonotype was observed many times. V gene TRBV24-1 combines with J gene TRBJ2-3; TRBD1 or TRBD2 may be the D gene (5 bases each). Germline V gene data show CDR1 as KGHDR and CDR2 as SFDVKD. Trimming left V 4 bases short and J 5 bases short, with 12 bases between. CDR3 length: 14 amino acids. The CDR3, as DNA: TGTGCCACCAGTGAACCAGGGACGGAAGATACGCAGTATTTT. This codes for CATSEPGTEDTQYF.

V is TRBV7-3 and J is TRBJ2-3; 7 nucleotides agree with TRBD2. The CDR3 extends over 15 amino acids. Germline CDR1 reads SGHTA; CDR2 reads FQGTGA. With 5 bases clipped from V and 3 bases from J, the junction kept 8 bases outside the gene matches. CDR3 bases: TGTGCCAGCAGCCCTGGGTTGCGGGAGACAGATACGCAGTATTTT. This sequence encodes CASSPGLRETDTQYF.

This chain joins TRBV5-1 and TRBJ2-7; 9 bases map to TRBD1. Per germline, CDR1 SGHRS and CDR2 YFSETQ. The junction had 9 bases not matched to a gene; V was cut back by 1 base and J by 4 bases. The CDR3 has 16 amino acids. This chain's CDR3 is CASSLRGDRASYEQYF. The CDR3 DNA reads TGCGCCAGCAGCTTGAGGGGGGACAGGGCCTCGTACGAGCAGTACTTC.

This clonotype was picked up many times. The J gene is TRBJ2-1, the V gene TRBV11-2, with D perhaps TRBD2 (7 bases). Trimming removed 3 bases at V and 9 bases at J, with 15 bases between. The germline V gene has CDR1 SGHAT and CDR2 FQNNGV. The CDR3 has 14 residues. This CDR3 is CASSFPRGAVEQFF. As DNA, the CDR3 is TGTGCCAGCAGCTTCCCCCGGGGGGCGGTTGAGCAGTTCTTC.

At least ten counts were recorded for this clonotype. This chain joins TRBV20-1 and TRBJ2-7, with 7 bases lining up with TRBD1. Germline V gene data show CDR1 as DFQATT and CDR2 as SNEGSKA (reference sequence). The CDR3 is made up of 13 amino acids. With V trimmed by 4 bases and J by 4 bases, 7 bases remained unmatched. CDR3 amino acids: CSATGQDGYEQYF. CDR3 bases: TGCAGTGCTACAGGACAGGACGGTTACGAGCAGTACTTC.

This sequence joins TRBV20-1 and TRBJ1-1, with 9 bases lining up with TRBD1. CDR3 size: 14 residues. CDR1 is DFQATT, CDR2 SNEGSKA, per germline (reference sequence). V lost 1 base and J lost 5; bases outside the gene matches: 5. The CDR3 protein is CSARVTGGSTEAFF. CDR3 DNA: TGCAGTGCTAGAGTAACAGGGGGCTCGACTGAAGCTTTCTTT.

About this clonotype itself: A much larger clone lies one base from this, so it may be a read error. The chain links TRBV7-2 to TRBJ2-1, with D uncertain. The CDR3 is made up of 14 amino acids. Germline CDR1 SGHTA, CDR2 FQGNSA. Trimming removed 1 base from V and 8 bases from J, with 12 bases in between. This CDR3 reads CASSLGGVSDEQFF. Here the CDR3 DNA reads TGTGCCAGCAGCTTAGGGGGTGTGAGCGATGAGCAGTTCTTC.

The chain has TRBV4-1 and TRBJ2-7; D not resolved. Germline assignment: CDR1 MGHRA and CDR2 YSYEKL. The CDR3 is made up of 14 amino acids. The V end was cut by 4 bases, the J end by 4 bases, with 14 bases between. Here the CDR3 DNA reads TGCGCCAGCAGCCTTGGAAACAGAGGTTACGAGCAGTACTTC. It specifies CASSLGNRGYEQYF.

This rearrangement joins TRBV6-5 to TRBJ2-2; possibly TRBD1 for D (5 bases). The V end lost 8 bases, the J end lost 2 bases, and 12 bases lay between the germline ends. The CDR3 covers 14 residues. In germline, CDR1 is MNHEY, CDR2 SVGAGI. CDR3 sequence reads: CASLSRANTGELFF. In nucleotides, the CDR3 is TGTGCCAGCTTGAGCAGGGCAAACACCGGGGAGCTGTTTTTT.

This clonotype was seen repeatedly, ten times or more. The chain is built from TRBV29-1 and TRBJ2-2, with D possibly being TRBD2 (6 bases). The length of the CDR3 is 14 residues. Germline V gene data show CDR1 as SQVTM and CDR2 as ANQGSEA. Trimming shortened V by 6 bases and J by 2 bases, and 13 bases separated the two germline ends. Here the CDR3 reads CSVAGTLNTGELFF. In DNA, the CDR3 is TGCAGCGTGGCCGGGACTCTCAACACCGGGGAGCTGTTTTTT.

At least ten counts were recorded for this clonotype. V gene TRBV12-3 or TRBV12-4 combines with J gene TRBJ2-3, with D hard to call. CDR3 length: 14 amino acids. The V end lost 4 bases, the J end lost 7 bases, and 15 bases lay between the germline ends. CDR3 DNA: TGTGCCAGCAGTTCTCCACCGACCGGATATACGCAGTATTTT. This translates into CASSSPPTGYTQYF.

In this sample, this clonotype turned up many times. This chain connects TRBV30 to TRBJ2-2, with 7 bases that match TRBD2. V shed 0 bases, J shed 7 bases, and the junction held 11 bases outside the gene matches. The CDR3 covers 16 residues. Germline V lookup: CDR1 GTSNPN, CDR2 SVGIG (reference sequence). CDR3 in amino acids: CAWSVRRAGEIGELFF. The CDR3 nucleotides are TGTGCCTGGAGTGTACGTAGGGCGGGAGAGATCGGGGAGCTGTTTTTT.